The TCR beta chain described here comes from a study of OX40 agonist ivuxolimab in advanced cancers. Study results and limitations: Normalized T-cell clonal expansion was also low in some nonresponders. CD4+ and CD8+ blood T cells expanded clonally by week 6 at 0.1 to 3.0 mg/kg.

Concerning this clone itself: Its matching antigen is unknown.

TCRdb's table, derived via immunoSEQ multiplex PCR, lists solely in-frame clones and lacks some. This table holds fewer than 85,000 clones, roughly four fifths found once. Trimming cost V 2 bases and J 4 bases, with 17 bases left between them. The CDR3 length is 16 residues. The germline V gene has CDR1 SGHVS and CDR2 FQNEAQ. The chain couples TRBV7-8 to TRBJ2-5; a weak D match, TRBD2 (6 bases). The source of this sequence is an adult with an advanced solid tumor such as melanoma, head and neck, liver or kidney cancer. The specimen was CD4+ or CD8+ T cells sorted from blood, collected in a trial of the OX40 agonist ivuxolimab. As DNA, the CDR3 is TGTGCCAGCAGCTTAAATCCGGGGGTTTTAGGAGAGACCCAGTACTTC. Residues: CASSLNPGVLGETQYF.